This T cell receptor (beta chain) is drawn from a study of CD8+CD57+ T cells in acquired aplastic anemia. Overall study findings and caveats: Both patients and controls carried the same twenty-nine CD8+ CDR3 sequences. Levels of CD8+ Simpson's diversity were not significantly distinct in patients versus controls.

V lost 5 bases to trimming and J lost 7 bases, with 11 bases between them. Looked up from germline, CDR1 is SGHVS and CDR2 is FQNEAQ. The CDR3 consists of 12 residues. Worth noting for this clonotype: The antigen remains undetermined.

The patients chosen for sequencing had shown expansion of CD8+CD57+ cells (detected by flow cytometry). The cohort consisted entirely of patients having severe acquired aplastic anemia. Therapy had not been given to patients before blood sampling. Genomic DNA served as template for TCR beta VDJ and CDR3 profiling. A single record per CDR3 protein comes from TCRdb applying MiXCR to the reads. The top ten clones hold around 80% of a sample with roughly 80,000 distinct CDR3 sequences, about 70% of them seen once. This receptor was identified in a human donor with aplastic anemia. The chain links TRBV7-8 to TRBJ1-1; D gene ambiguous. Sequencing was carried out using sorted CD4+, CD8+, or CD8+CD57+ T cells (not recorded which) from PBMCs. CDR3 DNA: TGTGCCAGCAGCGCCGACGGCGGTGAAGCTTTCTTT. The encoded protein is CASSADGGEAFF.